The clone carrying this T cell receptor beta chain was detected ten times or more. This CDR3 spans 12 amino acids. The V gene's germline CDR1 is SGHTA and CDR2 FQGNSA. V lost 2 bases and J 4 bases, leaving 4 bases between the germline ends. The sample comes from a study of blood T cells in healthy people across ages. The second PCR ran about 6 to 12 cycles with a sample-barcoded 5' primer and J-beta primers. TCRdb independently ran MiXCR on the 5' RACE reads; one entry per CDR3 protein. The data contain approximately 2,000,000 distinct CDR3 sequences, about two fifths of them singletons. V and J are TRBV7-2 and TRBJ2-3; D is unresolved. The receptor was derived from a human donor in good health. The sequenced sample was blood. CDR3 in DNA: TGTGCCAGCAGCTTATGGGCAGATACGCAGTATTTT. Translated: CASSLWADTQYF. Using reference TRBV7-2 and TRBJ2-3 for the parts outside the CDR3, the full variable domain is GAGVSQSPSNKVTEKGKDVELRCDPISGHTALYWYRQSLGQGLEFLIYFQGNSAPDKSGLPSDRFSAERTGGSVSTLTIQRTQQEDSAVYLCASSLWADTQYFGPGTRLTVL.